Reported below is one T cell receptor (beta chain). Its antigen remains unidentified. PCR used 60 Vbeta primers and 13 Jbeta primers. Some clones are missing from TCRdb's copy, which holds only in-frame ones; the method was immunoSEQ multiplex PCR. The sample lists 150,000 to 200,000 clones, around 85% occurring once. This sample was taken from a study of cytomegalovirus exposure and HLA in healthy donors. Study conclusions and caveats: Immune exposure information comprised only CMV serostatus. In a later analysis, DRB1 alleles had the most associated TCRs; HLA-C alleles the fewest. There were several of the most significant clusters that appeared linked to common viral pathogens in a later analysis. Accurate predictions that matched the HLA-A and HLA-B alleles of most subjects were reportedly made from TCR beta sequences.

The CDR3 has 14 amino acids. V gave up 4 bases and J gave up 3 bases; unmatched junction bases: 7. CDR1 and CDR2 (germline): SGHTS, YDEGEE. The clonotype comes from a man aged 18 to 30 in good health and CMV-seronegative. The sequenced sample was PBMCs. J is TRBJ2-7 and V is TRBV5-8; 7 bases are a match to TRBD1. The CDR3: CASSIPGQHYEQYF. DNA for the CDR3: TGTGCCAGCAGCATACCGGGACAGCACTACGAGCAGTACTTC.